Sequencing of this T cell receptor (beta chain) was carried out in a study of OX40 agonist ivuxolimab in advanced cancers. For the study at large: The dose-escalation cohort had hepatocellular carcinoma, melanoma, renal cell or head and neck cancer. Subjects had a mean age of roughly 60 years, with a range of roughly 20 to 79; around 80% were male. Study outcomes and limitations: At 0.1 to 3.0 mg/kg, CD4+ and CD8+ blood T cells expanded clonally by week 6.

Of note for this clone: Antigen: not known.

Produced via immunoSEQ multiplex PCR; TCRdb's table is partial and in-frame only. The repertoire includes about 57,000 clones, over 75% of them detected once, and roughly 5% sits in the top ten. CDR3 length: 15 amino acids. Germline CDR1 SEHNR, CDR2 FQNEAQ (reference sequence). The V gene end was trimmed by 0 bases and the J gene end by 2 bases; junction bases not matched to a gene: 2. The chain carries TRBV7-9 and TRBJ2-3; 7 nucleotides match TRBD2. The receptor's source is an adult with an advanced solid tumor such as melanoma, head and neck, liver or kidney cancer. The source material was CD4+ or CD8+ T cells sorted from blood, sampled in a trial of the OX40 agonist ivuxolimab. The CDR3 coding sequence is TGTGCCAGCAGCTTAGCCAGCGGGATCACAGATACGCAGTATTTT. Amino acid sequence: CASSLASGITDTQYF.